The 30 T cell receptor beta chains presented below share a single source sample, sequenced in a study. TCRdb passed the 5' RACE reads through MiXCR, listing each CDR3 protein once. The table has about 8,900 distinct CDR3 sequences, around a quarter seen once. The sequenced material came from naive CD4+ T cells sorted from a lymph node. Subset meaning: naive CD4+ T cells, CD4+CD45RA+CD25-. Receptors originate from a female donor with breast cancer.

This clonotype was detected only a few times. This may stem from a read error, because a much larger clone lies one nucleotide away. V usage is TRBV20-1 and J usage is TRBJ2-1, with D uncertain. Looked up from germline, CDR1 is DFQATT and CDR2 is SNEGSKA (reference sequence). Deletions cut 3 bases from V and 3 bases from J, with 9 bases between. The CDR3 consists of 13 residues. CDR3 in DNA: TGCAGTGCTAGGGGCAGGATCTACAATGAGCAGTTCTTC. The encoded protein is CSARGRIYNEQFF.

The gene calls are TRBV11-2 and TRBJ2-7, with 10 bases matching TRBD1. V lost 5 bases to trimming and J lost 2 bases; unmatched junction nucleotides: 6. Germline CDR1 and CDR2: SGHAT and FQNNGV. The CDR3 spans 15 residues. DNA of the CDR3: TGTGCCAGCAGCCCCCGGGACAGGGGAGCCTACGAGCAGTACTTC. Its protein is CASSPRDRGAYEQYF.

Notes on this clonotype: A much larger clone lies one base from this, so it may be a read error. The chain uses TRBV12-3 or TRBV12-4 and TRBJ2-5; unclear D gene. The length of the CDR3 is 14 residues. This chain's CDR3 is CASSFDQASETRCF. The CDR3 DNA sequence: TGTGCCAGCAGTTTTGACCAAGCCTCGGAGACCCGGTGCTTC.

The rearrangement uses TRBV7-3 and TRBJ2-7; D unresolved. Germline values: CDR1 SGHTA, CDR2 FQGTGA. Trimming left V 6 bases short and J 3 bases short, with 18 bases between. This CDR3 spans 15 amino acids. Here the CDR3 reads CASSHTPGSHYEQYF. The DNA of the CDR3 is TGTGCCAGCAGTCATACTCCGGGCAGCCACTACGAGCAGTACTTC.

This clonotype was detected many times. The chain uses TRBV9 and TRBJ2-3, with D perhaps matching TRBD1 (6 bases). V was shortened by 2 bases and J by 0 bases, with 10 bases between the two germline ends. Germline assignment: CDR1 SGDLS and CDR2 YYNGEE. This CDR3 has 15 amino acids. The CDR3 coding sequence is TGTGCCAGCAGCGTCAGGGGCTACAGCACAGATACGCAGTATTTT. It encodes CASSVRGYSTDTQYF.

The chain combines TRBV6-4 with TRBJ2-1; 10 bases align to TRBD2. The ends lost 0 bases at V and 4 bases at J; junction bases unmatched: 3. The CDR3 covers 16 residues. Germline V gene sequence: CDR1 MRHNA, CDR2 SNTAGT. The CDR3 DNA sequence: TGTGCCAGCAGTGACTCGCCTAGCGGGAGTTACAATGAGCAGTTCTTC. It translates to CASSDSPSGSYNEQFF.

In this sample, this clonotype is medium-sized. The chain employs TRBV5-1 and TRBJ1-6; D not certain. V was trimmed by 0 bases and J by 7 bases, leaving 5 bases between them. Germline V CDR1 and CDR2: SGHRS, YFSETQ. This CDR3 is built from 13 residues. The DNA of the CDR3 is TGCGCCAGCAGCTTGGATCACAATTCACCCCTCCACTTT. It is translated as CASSLDHNSPLHF.

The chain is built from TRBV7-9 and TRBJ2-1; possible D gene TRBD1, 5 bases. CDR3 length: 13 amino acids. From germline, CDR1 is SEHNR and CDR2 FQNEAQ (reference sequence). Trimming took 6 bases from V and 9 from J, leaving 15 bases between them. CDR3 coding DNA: TGTGCCAGCAGTCCTAGGGGTCACAGTGAGCAGTTCTTC. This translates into CASSPRGHSEQFF.

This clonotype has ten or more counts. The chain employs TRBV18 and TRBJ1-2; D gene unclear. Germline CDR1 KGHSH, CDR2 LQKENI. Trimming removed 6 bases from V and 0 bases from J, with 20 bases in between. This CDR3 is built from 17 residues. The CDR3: CASSPSADGPANYGYTF. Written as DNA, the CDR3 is TGTGCCAGCTCCCCGAGCGCGGACGGACCAGCTAACTATGGCTACACCTTC.

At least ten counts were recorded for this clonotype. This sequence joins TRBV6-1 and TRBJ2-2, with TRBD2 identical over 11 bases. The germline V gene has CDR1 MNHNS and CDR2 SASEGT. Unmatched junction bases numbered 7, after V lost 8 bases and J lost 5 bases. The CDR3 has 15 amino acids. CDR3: CASSGTSGETGELFF. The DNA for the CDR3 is TGTGCCAGCTCCGGGACTAGCGGAGAAACCGGGGAGCTGTTTTTT.

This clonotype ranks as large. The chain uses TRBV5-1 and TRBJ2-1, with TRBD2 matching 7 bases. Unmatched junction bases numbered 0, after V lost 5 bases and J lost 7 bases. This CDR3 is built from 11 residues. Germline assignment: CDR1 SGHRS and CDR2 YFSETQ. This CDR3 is CASRRENEQFF. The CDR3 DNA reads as TGCGCCAGCAGGCGGGAGAATGAGCAGTTCTTC.

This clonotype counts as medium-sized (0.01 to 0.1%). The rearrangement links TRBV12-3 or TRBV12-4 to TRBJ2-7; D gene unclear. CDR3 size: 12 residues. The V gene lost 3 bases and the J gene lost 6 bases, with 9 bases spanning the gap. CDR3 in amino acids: CASSFRTFEQYF. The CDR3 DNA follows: TGTGCCAGCAGTTTCAGGACGTTCGAGCAGTACTTC.

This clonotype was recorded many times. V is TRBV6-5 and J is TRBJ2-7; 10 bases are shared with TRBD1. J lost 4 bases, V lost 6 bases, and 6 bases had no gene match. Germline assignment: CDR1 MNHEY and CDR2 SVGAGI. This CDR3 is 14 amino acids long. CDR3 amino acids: CASRRGQGSYEQYF. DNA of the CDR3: TGTGCCAGCAGACGGGGACAGGGGAGTTACGAGCAGTACTTC.

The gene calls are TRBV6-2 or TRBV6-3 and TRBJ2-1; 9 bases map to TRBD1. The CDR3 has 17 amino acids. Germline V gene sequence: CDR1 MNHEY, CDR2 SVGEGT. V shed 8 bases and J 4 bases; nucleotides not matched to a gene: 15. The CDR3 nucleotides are TGTGCCAGCGGAGACCAAACCGGGACAGGGACTTACAATGAGCAGTTCTTC. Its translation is CASGDQTGTGTYNEQFF.

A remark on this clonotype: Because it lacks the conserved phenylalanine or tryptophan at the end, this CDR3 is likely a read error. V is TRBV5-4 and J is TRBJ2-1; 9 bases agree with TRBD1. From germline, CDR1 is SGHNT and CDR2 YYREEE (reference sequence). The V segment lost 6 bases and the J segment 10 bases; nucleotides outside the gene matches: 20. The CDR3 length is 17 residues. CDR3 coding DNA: TGTGCCAGCAACGCCGGGACAGGGTTCGGTAGGTTGAAGGAGCAGTTCCTC. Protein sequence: CASNAGTGFGRLKEQFL.

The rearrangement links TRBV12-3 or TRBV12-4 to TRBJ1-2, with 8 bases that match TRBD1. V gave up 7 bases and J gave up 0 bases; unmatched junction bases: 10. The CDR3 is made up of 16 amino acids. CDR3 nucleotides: TGTGCCAGCACCCCCGGACAGGGACTAGCTAACTATGGCTACACCTTC. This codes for CASTPGQGLANYGYTF.

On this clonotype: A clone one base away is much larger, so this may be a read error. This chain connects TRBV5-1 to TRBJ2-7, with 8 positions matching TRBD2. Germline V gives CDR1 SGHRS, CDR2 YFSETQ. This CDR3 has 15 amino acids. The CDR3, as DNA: TGCGCCAGCAGCTCCGGACTAGCTTCCCTGGGCGAGCATTACTTC. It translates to CASSSGLASLGEHYF.

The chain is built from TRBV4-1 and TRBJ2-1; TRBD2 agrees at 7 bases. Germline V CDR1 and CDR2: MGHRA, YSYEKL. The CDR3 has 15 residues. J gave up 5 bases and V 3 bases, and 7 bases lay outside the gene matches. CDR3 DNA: TGCGCCAGCAGCCAGAGGGGAGGGGATAACAATGAGCAGTTCTTC. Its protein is CASSQRGGDNNEQFF.

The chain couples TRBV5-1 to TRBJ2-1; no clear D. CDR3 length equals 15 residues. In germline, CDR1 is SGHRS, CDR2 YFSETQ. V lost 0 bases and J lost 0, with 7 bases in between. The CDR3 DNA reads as TGCGCCAGCAGCTTGGATGCTAGCTCCTACAATGAGCAGTTCTTC. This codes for CASSLDASSYNEQFF.

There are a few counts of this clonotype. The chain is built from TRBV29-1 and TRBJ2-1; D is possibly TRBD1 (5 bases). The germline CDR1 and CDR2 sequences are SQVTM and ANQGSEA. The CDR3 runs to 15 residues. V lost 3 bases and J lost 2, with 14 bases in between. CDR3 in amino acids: CSVDDSISPYNEQFF. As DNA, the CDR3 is TGCAGCGTTGACGACAGTATTAGCCCCTACAATGAGCAGTTCTTC.

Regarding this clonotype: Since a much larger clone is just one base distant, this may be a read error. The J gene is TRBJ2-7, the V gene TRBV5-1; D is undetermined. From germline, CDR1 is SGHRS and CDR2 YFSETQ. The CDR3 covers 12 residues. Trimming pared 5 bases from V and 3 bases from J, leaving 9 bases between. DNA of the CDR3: TGCGCCAGCAGTGTGAACCTCTACGAGCAGTACTTC. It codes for CASSVNLYEQYF.

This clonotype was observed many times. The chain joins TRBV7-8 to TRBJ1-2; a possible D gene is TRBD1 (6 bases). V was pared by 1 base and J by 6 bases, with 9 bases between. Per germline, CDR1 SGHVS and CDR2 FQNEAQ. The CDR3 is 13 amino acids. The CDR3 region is CASSLGGAHGYTF. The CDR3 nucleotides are TGTGCCAGCAGCTTAGGGGGGGCCCATGGCTACACCTTC.

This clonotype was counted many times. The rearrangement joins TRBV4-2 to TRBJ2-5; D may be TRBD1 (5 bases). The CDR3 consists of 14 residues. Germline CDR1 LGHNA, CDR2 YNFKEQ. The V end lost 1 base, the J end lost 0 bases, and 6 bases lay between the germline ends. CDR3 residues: CASSQGGNQETQYF. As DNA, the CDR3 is TGTGCCAGCAGCCAAGGGGGCAACCAAGAGACCCAGTACTTC.

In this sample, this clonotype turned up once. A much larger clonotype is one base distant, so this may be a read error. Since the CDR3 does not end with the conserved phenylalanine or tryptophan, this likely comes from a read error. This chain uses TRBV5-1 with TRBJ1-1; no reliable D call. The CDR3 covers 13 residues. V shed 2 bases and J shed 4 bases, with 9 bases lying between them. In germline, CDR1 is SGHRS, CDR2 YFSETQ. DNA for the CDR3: TGCGCCAGCAGCTTATCCGTGATCACTGAAGCTTTCTCT. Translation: CASSLSVITEAFS.

The CDR3 sequence is CATSGTEGNQPQHF. The CDR3 DNA reads TGTGCCACCAGTGGGACAGAAGGCAATCAGCCCCAGCATTTT. The chain is built from TRBV24-1 and TRBJ1-5; TRBD1 might be the D (6 bases). The CDR3 covers 14 residues. Germline loops: CDR1 KGHDR, CDR2 SFDVKD. V dropped 5 bases and J dropped 2 bases, with 9 bases sitting between them.

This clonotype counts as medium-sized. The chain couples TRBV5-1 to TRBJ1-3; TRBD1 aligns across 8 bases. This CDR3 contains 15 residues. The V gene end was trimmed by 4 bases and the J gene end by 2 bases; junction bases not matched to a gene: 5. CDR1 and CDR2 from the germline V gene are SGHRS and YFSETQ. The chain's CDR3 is CASSQLQGAGNTIYF. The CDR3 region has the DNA TGCGCCAGCAGCCAACTACAGGGGGCTGGAAACACCATATATTTT.

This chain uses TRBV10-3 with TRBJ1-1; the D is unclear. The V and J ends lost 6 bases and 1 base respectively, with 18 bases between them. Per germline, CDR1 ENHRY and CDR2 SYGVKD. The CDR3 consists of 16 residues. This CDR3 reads CAISEAGIGRNTEAFF. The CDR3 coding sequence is TGTGCCATCAGCGAGGCTGGGATAGGGCGGAACACTGAAGCTTTCTTT.

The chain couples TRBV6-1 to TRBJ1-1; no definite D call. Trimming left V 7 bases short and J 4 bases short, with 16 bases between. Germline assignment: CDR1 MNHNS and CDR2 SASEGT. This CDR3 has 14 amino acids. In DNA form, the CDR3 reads TGTGCCAGCACGAGAACGCTGGGAATCACTGAAGCTTTCTTT. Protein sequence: CASTRTLGITEAFF.

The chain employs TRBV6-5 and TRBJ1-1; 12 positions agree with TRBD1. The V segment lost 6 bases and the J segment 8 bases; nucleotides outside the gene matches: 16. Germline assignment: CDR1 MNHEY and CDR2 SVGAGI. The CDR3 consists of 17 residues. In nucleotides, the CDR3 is TGTGCCAGCAGCCGGGGGGACAGGGGGCTGTCTAAAGCAGAAGCTTTCTTT. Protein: CASSRGDRGLSKAEAFF.

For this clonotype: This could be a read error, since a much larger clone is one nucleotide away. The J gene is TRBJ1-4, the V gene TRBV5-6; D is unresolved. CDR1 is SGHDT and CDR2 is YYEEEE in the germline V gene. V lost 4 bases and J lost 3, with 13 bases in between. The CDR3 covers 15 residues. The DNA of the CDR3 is TGTGCCAGCAGCCCAATGTCCGCATCTAATGAAAAACTGTTTTTT. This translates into CASSPMSASNEKLFF.